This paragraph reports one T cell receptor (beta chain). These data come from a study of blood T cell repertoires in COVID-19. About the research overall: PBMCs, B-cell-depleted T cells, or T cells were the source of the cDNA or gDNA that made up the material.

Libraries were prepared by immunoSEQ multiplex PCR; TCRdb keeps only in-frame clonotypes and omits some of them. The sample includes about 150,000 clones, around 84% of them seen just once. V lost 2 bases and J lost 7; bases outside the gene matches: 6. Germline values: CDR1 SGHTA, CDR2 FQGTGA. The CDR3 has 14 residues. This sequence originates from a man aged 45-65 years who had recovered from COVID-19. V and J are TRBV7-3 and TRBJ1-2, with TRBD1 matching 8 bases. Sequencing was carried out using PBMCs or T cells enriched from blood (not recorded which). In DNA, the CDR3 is TGTGCCAGCAGCTTAGGACAGGGCTCGAGTGGCTACACCTTC. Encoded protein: CASSLGQGSSGYTF.